This T cell receptor beta chain comes out of a study of T cells in Graves' hyperthyroidism and ophthalmopathy. RNA transcripts provided the source from which TCR beta CDR3 regions were amplified. The TCR CDR3 was amplified in a first-round RT-PCR using the HTBI primer set. TCRdb called the multiplex PCR reads again in MiXCR, with one record for every CDR3 protein. The profile shows around 660,000 distinct CDR3 sequences, just under 45% of them singletons. Study results and limitations: Ophthalmopathy was model-predicted a median around 6.7 months pre-onset.

Notes on this clonotype: Its antigen is not known.

The CDR3 totals 15 residues. V lost 5 bases to trimming and J lost 7 bases; unmatched junction nucleotides: 8. Germline values: CDR1 SEHNR, CDR2 FQNEAQ (reference sequence). Exclusion criteria comprised uncontrolled infection, other autoimmune disease, pregnancy or lactation. The chain links TRBV7-9 to TRBJ1-2; 12 bases align to TRBD1. The sample comprised peripheral blood or thyroid tissue (not recorded which). The clonotype was recovered from an adult man with Graves' disease, either hyperthyroidism or ophthalmopathy (not recorded which). The CDR3 DNA sequence: TGTGCCAGCAGCCCCGCCGGGACAGGGGGCAGTGGCTACACCTTC. The encoded protein is CASSPAGTGGSGYTF.